This TCR beta chain was obtained from a study of blood T cell repertoires in COVID-19. Study background: Collection of acute and convalescent COVID-19 samples took place in the United States, Italy and Spain. Sources were T cells, B-cell-depleted T cells, or PBMCs; the material itself was cDNA or gDNA.

The repertoire was sequenced with immunoSEQ multiplex PCR; TCRdb's copy has only in-frame clones and lacks some. The sample has some 360,000 clones, roughly 86% seen once. Germline V gene sequence: CDR1 SEHNR, CDR2 FQNEAQ (reference sequence). V was pared by 0 bases and J by 3 bases, with 8 bases between. The CDR3 is made up of 14 amino acids. The source of this sequence is a woman in her sixties with COVID-19, enrolled during active disease. V and J are TRBV7-9 and TRBJ1-2; unclear D gene. Sequencing was carried out using peripheral blood. In DNA form, the CDR3 reads TGTGCCAGCAGCTTAGCCCAGGATCACTATGGCTACACCTTC. This codes for CASSLAQDHYGYTF.